This T cell receptor (beta chain) emerged from a study of blood T cell repertoires in COVID-19. Study summary: Sites across the United States, Italy and Spain contributed samples from acute and convalescent COVID-19.

As handled by the study authors: Cell counts per sample came from amplifying reference gene primers. This table comes from immunoSEQ multiplex PCR, and its TCRdb copy is limited to in-frame clones, with some not included. V, J and clone size are those of that table, while D and trimming were read from the DNA. In the table there are 90,000 or so clones, 84% of which are singletons. This CDR3 has 15 amino acids. This clonotype was obtained from a man in his sixties with acute or convalescent COVID-19. The source material was peripheral blood. This chain joins TRBV21-1 and TRBJ1-1; the table's TRBD1 call for D was not verified on the DNA. TRBV21-1 is marked as a pseudogene. In DNA form, the CDR3 reads TGTGCCAGCAGCAAATGGCGCAGGTGGTGGACTGAAGCTTTCTTT. Its translation is CASSKWRRWWTEAFF.